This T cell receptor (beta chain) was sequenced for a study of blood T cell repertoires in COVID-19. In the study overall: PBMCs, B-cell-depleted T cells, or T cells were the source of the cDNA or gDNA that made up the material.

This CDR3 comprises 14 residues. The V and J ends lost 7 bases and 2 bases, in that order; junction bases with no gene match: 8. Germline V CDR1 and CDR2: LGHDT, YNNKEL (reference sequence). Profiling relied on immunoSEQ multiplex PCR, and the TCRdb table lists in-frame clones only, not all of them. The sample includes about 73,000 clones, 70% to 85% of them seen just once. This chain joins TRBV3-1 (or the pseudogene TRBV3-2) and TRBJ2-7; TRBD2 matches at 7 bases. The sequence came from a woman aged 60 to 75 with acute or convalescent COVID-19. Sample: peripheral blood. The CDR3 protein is CASKKSGAPYEQYF. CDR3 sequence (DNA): TGTGCCAGCAAAAAAAGCGGGGCACCCTACGAGCAGTACTTC.